A single sample is the source of the 32 T cell receptor beta chains below, sequenced in a study of blood T cells in healthy people across ages (dated by TCRdb to between 2015 and 2016). The library was obtained by 5' RACE. The second PCR ran for about 7 to 11 cycles and used a J-beta primer mix along with a sample-barcoded 5' primer. TCRdb's own reprocessing of the public reads used fastp at Q25 and MiXCR and kept productive beta chains. Each CDR3 protein gets just one entry, which takes the most common genes and DNA from the rows behind it. Across this sample there are 1.5 million to 2 million distinct CDR3 sequences, with about two fifths seen only once. The top ten clones comprise approximately 22% of the sample. Sequenced sample: blood. These TCRs come from a human donor in good health.

The CDR3 coding sequence is TGTGCCAGCATCCAAAACGGGGGCAAGCATAATGAGCAGTTCTTC. It encodes CASIQNGGKHNEQFF. The chain is built from TRBV12-3 or TRBV12-4 and TRBJ2-1, with D perhaps assigned TRBD1 or TRBD2 (6 bases each). The CDR3 covers 15 residues. The germline V and J ends were trimmed by 7 bases and 7 bases, with 20 bases remaining between them.

This clonotype was picked up a small number of times. This rearrangement joins TRBV29-1 to TRBJ2-7, with D perhaps TRBD2 (6 bases). Between the trimmed V and J ends, which lost 6 bases and 4 bases, there was a span of 16 bases. This CDR3 comprises 13 residues. The germline gives CDR1 SQVTM, CDR2 ANQGSEA. CDR3 nucleotide sequence: TGCAGCGTACGCAAACTCGGGAGTTACGAGCAGTACTTC. Protein product: CSVRKLGSYEQYF.

This clonotype has more than one count but fewer than ten. V gene TRBV28 combines with J gene TRBJ2-7; 8 positions match TRBD1. The V and J ends lost 3 bases and 0 bases, in that order; junction bases with no gene match: 4. The CDR3 sequence is 15 residues long. CDR1 is MDHEN and CDR2 is SYDVKM in the germline V gene. CDR3: CASSFTGGISYEQYF. The CDR3, as DNA: TGTGCCAGCAGTTTTACAGGGGGGATCTCCTACGAGCAGTACTTC.

V gene TRBV28 combines with J gene TRBJ2-1, with D tentatively TRBD1 (5 bases). This CDR3 has 16 amino acids. Trimming cost V 2 bases and J 4 bases, with 15 bases left between them. Germline V gene lookup returns CDR1 MDHEN and CDR2 SYDVKM. The CDR3 here is CASSLRGQNYYNEQFF. CDR3 bases: TGTGCCAGCAGTTTAAGGGGCCAGAATTATTACAATGAGCAGTTCTTC.

This chain uses TRBV20-1 with TRBJ2-3, with TRBD2 identical over 7 bases. With V trimmed by 0 bases and J by 5 bases, 11 bases remained unmatched. Germline lookup yields CDR1 DFQATT and CDR2 SNEGSKA (reference sequence). CDR3 size: 16 residues. The CDR3 sequence: CSARDFQRGGGDTQYF. The CDR3 DNA reads TGCAGTGCTAGAGATTTCCAGCGGGGTGGGGGAGATACGCAGTATTTT.

This clonotype showed up just a few times. This sequence joins TRBV7-2 and TRBJ1-4, with 10 bases matching TRBD1. After removal of 5 bases from V and 8 bases from J, the junction contained 11 bases not matched to a gene. The CDR3 runs to 16 residues. CDR1 and CDR2 (germline): SGHTA, FQGNSA. CDR3 DNA: TGTGCCAGCAGCCCAAGACAGGGGGCAATGAGGGAAAAACTGTTTTTT. Amino acid sequence: CASSPRQGAMREKLFF.

The genes are TRBV29-1 and TRBJ1-2; no reliable D call. Trimming removed 8 bases from V and 6 bases from J, with 19 bases in between. This CDR3 is 13 amino acids long. Germline V gene sequence: CDR1 SQVTM, CDR2 ANQGSEA. The CDR3 spells CSFYNVEYDGYTF. DNA of the CDR3: TGCAGCTTCTACAATGTGGAATACGATGGCTACACCTTC.

The chain recombines TRBV12-3 or TRBV12-4 with TRBJ2-1; 12 bases are a match to TRBD1. The V and J ends lost 6 bases and 9 bases, in that order; junction bases with no gene match: 12. This CDR3 is 16 amino acids long. In DNA, the CDR3 is TGTGCCAGCAGAAACCCGGGGACAGGGGGCATAGGTGAGCAGTTCTTC. It translates to CASRNPGTGGIGEQFF.

This chain uses TRBV29-1 with TRBJ2-3; tentatively, D is TRBD1 (5 bases). V was clipped by 6 bases and J by 2 bases, with 12 bases between them. There are 13 residues in the CDR3. Germline assignment: CDR1 SQVTM and CDR2 ANQGSEA. The chain's CDR3 is CSVRRQHTDTQYF. Here the CDR3 DNA reads TGCAGCGTCCGCCGACAGCACACAGATACGCAGTATTTT.

This clonotype was seen a handful of times. The gene calls are TRBV5-5 and TRBJ1-2; no firm D call. Germline V gene lookup returns CDR1 SGHKS and CDR2 YYEKEE (reference sequence). The CDR3 covers 14 residues. The V and J ends lost 4 bases and 3 bases respectively, with 13 bases between them. The CDR3 sequence is CASSAMTSDYGYTF. CDR3 DNA sequence: TGTGCCAGCAGCGCGATGACTTCTGACTATGGCTACACCTTC.

Only a few counts were recorded for this clonotype. The rearrangement links TRBV28 to TRBJ2-7; D not resolved. The germline gives CDR1 MDHEN, CDR2 SYDVKM. The CDR3 runs 12 residues. The V gene lost 4 bases and the J gene lost 4 bases, with 8 bases spanning the gap. The CDR3 here is CASSSPIYEQYF. In DNA, the CDR3 is TGTGCCAGCAGTTCCCCCATTTACGAGCAGTACTTC. The complete variable domain, with remaining parts taken from reference TRBV28 and TRBJ2-7, reads DVKVTQSSRYLVKRTGEKVFLECVQDMDHENMFWYRQDPGLGLRLIYFSYDVKMKEKGDIPEGYSVSREKKERFSLILESASTNQTSMYLCASSSPIYEQYFGPGTRLTVT.

J is TRBJ1-5 and V is TRBV6-6; no clear D. Germline-derived CDR1 and CDR2 are MNHNY and SVGAGI (reference sequence). V shed 0 bases and J shed 0 bases, with 9 bases lying between them. The CDR3 spans 16 residues. CDR3 DNA sequence: TGTGCCAGCAGTTACTCGCTCGCTAATAGCAATCAGCCCCAGCATTTT. Translated, it gives CASSYSLANSNQPQHF.

This sequence joins TRBV7-9 and TRBJ2-2; 7 bases fit TRBD1. V lost 5 bases and J lost 4; bases outside the gene matches: 7. This CDR3 has 15 residues. Germline CDR1 SEHNR, CDR2 FQNEAQ (reference sequence). CDR3 sequence (DNA): TGTGCCAGCAGCCGAACAGGGGCCGCCACCGGGGAGCTGTTTTTT. Protein product: CASSRTGAATGELFF. The whole variable domain, filled in from reference TRBV7-9 and TRBJ2-2, reads DTGVSQNPRHKITKRGQNVTFRCDPISEHNRLYWYRQTLGQGPEFLTYFQNEAQLEKSRLLSDRFSAERPKGSFSTLEIQRTEQGDSAMYLCASSRTGAATGELFFGEGSRLTVL.

As for this clonotype: Sequence at one end of the junction differs from germline and may be a read error. This chain uses TRBV14 with TRBJ2-7; no clear D. CDR3 length: 11 residues. The V gene's germline CDR1 is SGHDN and CDR2 FVKESK. The CDR3 loop reads CTSSQVYEQYF. As DNA, the CDR3 is TGTACCAGCAGCCAGGTCTACGAGCAGTACTTC.

The chain employs TRBV5-1 and TRBJ2-7; D call uncertain. V dropped 6 bases and J dropped 7 bases, with 11 bases sitting between them. This CDR3 has 11 residues. The germline gives CDR1 SGHRS, CDR2 YFSETQ. The CDR3 here is CASKDFREQYF. Written as DNA, the CDR3 is TGCGCCAGCAAGGATTTCAGGGAGCAGTACTTC.

This clonotype was found many times. The rearrangement links TRBV7-2 to TRBJ1-2, with TRBD1 matching 7 bases. Trimming took 4 bases from V and 2 from J; bases not matched to a gene: 4. This CDR3 has 14 amino acids. In germline, CDR1 is SGHTA, CDR2 FQGNSA. Written as DNA, the CDR3 is TGTGCCAGCAGCTCCCCAGGGGGAAACTATGGCTACACCTTC. Protein product: CASSSPGGNYGYTF.

The rearrangement links TRBV7-9 to TRBJ1-2, with D hard to call. The CDR3 sequence is 15 residues long. The V and J ends lost 4 bases and 6 bases respectively, with 18 bases between them. CDR1 and CDR2 from the germline V gene are SEHNR and FQNEAQ (reference sequence). CDR3 nucleotides: TGTGCCAGCAGCTCTGCTTTCGACACCATGGATGGCTACACCTTC. Translated: CASSSAFDTMDGYTF.

This rearrangement joins TRBV5-6 to TRBJ1-1, with 9 bases lining up with TRBD1. The germline gives CDR1 SGHDT, CDR2 YYEEEE. V shed 7 bases, J shed 3 bases, and the junction held 1 base outside the gene matches. The CDR3 is 12 amino acids. The CDR3 DNA reads as TGTGCCAGCCGGACAGGGGACACTGAAGCTTTCTTT. It specifies CASRTGDTEAFF.

This clonotype was recorded a few times. The chain recombines TRBV20-1 with TRBJ2-6, with D maybe TRBD2 (6 bases). The CDR3 totals 14 residues. The V end was cut by 3 bases, the J end by 8 bases, with 14 bases between. The germline gives CDR1 DFQATT, CDR2 SNEGSKA (reference sequence). The CDR3 reads CSARAGSMSNVLTF. The CDR3 DNA reads TGCAGTGCTAGGGCGGGGTCTATGTCCAACGTCCTGACTTTC.

This clonotype has just a few counts. The chain couples TRBV5-6 to TRBJ1-5; the D gene is possibly TRBD1 (6 bases). Germline V gene data show CDR1 as SGHDT and CDR2 as YYEEEE. Trimming took off 3 bases at V and 7 bases at J, with 11 bases between the two ends. The CDR3 sequence is 13 residues long. CDR3 residues: CASSWQGTQPQHF. CDR3 sequence (DNA): TGTGCCAGCAGCTGGCAGGGGACCCAGCCCCAGCATTTT.

The rearrangement uses TRBV6-6 and TRBJ2-3, with D tentatively TRBD1 (5 bases). This CDR3 is built from 13 residues. Germline assignment: CDR1 MNHNY and CDR2 SVGAGI (reference sequence). Trimming took 7 bases from V and 7 from J, leaving 15 bases between them. As DNA, the CDR3 is TGTGCCAGCACCCAGGGTGATATAAATACGCAGTATTTT. Its protein product is CASTQGDINTQYF.

The chain recombines TRBV27 with TRBJ1-6; unclear D gene. Germline-derived CDR1 and CDR2 are MNHEY and SMNVEV (reference sequence). CDR3 size: 16 residues. Trimming shortened V by 5 bases and J by 8 bases, and 19 bases separated the two germline ends. The CDR3 coding sequence is TGTGCCAGCAGTATCTACGGACGGTCACCTTATTCACCCCTCCACTTT. Amino acid sequence: CASSIYGRSPYSPLHF.

This chain links TRBV28 with TRBJ2-3, with 10 nucleotides matching TRBD1. The V gene end was trimmed by 3 bases and the J gene end by 6 bases; junction bases not matched to a gene: 21. Germline CDR1 is MDHEN and CDR2 is SYDVKM. The CDR3 sequence is 20 residues long. The CDR3 sequence is CASSFNGEQTGTGDWDTQYF. CDR3 DNA sequence: TGTGCCAGCAGTTTCAACGGAGAGCAGACCGGGACAGGGGATTGGGATACGCAGTATTTT.

The chain recombines TRBV30 with TRBJ2-5; D call uncertain. V lost 0 bases and J lost 7, with 12 bases in between. The CDR3 is 13 residues long. Germline CDR1 is GTSNPN and CDR2 is SVGIG (reference sequence). CDR3 region: CAWSVLTSGTQYF. The CDR3 bases are TGTGCCTGGAGTGTTCTTACCTCCGGGACCCAGTACTTC.

The chain combines TRBV4-1 with TRBJ2-5; perhaps D is TRBD1 or TRBD2 (6 bases each). In germline, CDR1 is MGHRA, CDR2 YSYEKL. This CDR3 is built from 14 residues. V gave up 1 base and J gave up 6 bases, with 12 bases separating them. Here the CDR3 reads CASSQGGGRKTQYF. As DNA, the CDR3 is TGCGCCAGCAGCCAAGGTGGGGGGCGCAAGACCCAGTACTTC.

The sample holds a few counts of this clonotype. The chain joins TRBV9 to TRBJ1-1; the match to TRBD1 covers 9 bases. The length of the CDR3 is 15 residues. CDR1 is SGDLS and CDR2 is YYNGEE in the germline V gene. Trimming took 3 bases from V and 0 from J; bases not matched to a gene: 3. The CDR3 DNA sequence: TGTGCCAGCAGCGAGGGACAGGGAATGAACACTGAAGCTTTCTTT. Translating it yields CASSEGQGMNTEAFF.

This clonotype is a singleton in its sample. This chain uses TRBV5-5 with TRBJ1-1; possibly TRBD1 for D (5 bases). Germline V gene sequence: CDR1 SGHKS, CDR2 YYEKEE (reference sequence). Trimming took 3 bases from V and 7 from J, leaving 16 bases between them. The CDR3 spans 14 residues. CDR3 sequence (DNA): TGTGCCAGCAGCTGGGGGTCTGGGTACGTTGAAGCTTTCTTT. It translates to CASSWGSGYVEAFF.

A word on this clonotype: Being one base from a much bigger clone, this may be a read error. This sequence joins TRBV18 and TRBJ1-2; D ambiguous. Per germline, CDR1 KGHSH and CDR2 LQKENI. CDR3 length: 15 amino acids. CDR3 nucleotide sequence: TGTACCAGCTCACCACCGGTGGACTCTAACTATGGCTACACCTTC. Translated: CTSSPPVDSNYGYTF.

A note on this clonotype: Without the conserved terminal phenylalanine or tryptophan, this CDR3 likely stems from a read error. This rearrangement joins TRBV6-2 or TRBV6-3 to TRBJ1-2; no clear D. Germline CDR1 and CDR2: MNHEY and SVGEGT. This CDR3 is 15 amino acids long. V dropped 0 bases and J dropped 2 bases, with 10 bases sitting between them. The CDR3 sequence is CASSYSEGANYGYTC. The CDR3, as DNA: TGTGCCAGCAGTTACTCGGAAGGCGCCAACTATGGCTACACCTGC.

The J gene is TRBJ2-4, the V gene TRBV13, with D uncertain. The end of the DNA fits TRBJ2-7 better, so the J call may be wrong. Germline V gene data show CDR1 as PRHDT and CDR2 as FYEKMQ (reference sequence). The CDR3 extends over 13 amino acids. CDR3: CASSSTFTHEQYF. CDR3 bases: TGTGCCAGCAGCTCCACGTTCACCCACGAGCAGTACTTC.

This clonotype has a single count. The chain has TRBV2 and TRBJ2-3; 7 bases agree with TRBD1. The V gene end was trimmed by 7 bases and the J gene end by 8 bases; junction bases not matched to a gene: 9. The CDR3 length is 13 residues. Germline CDR1 SNHLY, CDR2 FYNNEI. In DNA, the CDR3 is TGTGCCAGCAATGACAGGGAATTAGCTACGCAGTATTTT. Its protein is CASNDRELATQYF.

V and J are TRBV4-2 and TRBJ1-2; D perhaps matches TRBD1 (5 bases). Per the germline V gene, CDR1 is LGHNA and CDR2 is YNFKEQ. V was cut by 0 bases and J by 4 bases, with 15 bases left in between. The CDR3 covers 16 residues. CDR3 residues: CASSQEGTGWFYGYTF. Here the CDR3 DNA reads TGTGCCAGCAGCCAAGAAGGGACCGGGTGGTTCTATGGCTACACCTTC.